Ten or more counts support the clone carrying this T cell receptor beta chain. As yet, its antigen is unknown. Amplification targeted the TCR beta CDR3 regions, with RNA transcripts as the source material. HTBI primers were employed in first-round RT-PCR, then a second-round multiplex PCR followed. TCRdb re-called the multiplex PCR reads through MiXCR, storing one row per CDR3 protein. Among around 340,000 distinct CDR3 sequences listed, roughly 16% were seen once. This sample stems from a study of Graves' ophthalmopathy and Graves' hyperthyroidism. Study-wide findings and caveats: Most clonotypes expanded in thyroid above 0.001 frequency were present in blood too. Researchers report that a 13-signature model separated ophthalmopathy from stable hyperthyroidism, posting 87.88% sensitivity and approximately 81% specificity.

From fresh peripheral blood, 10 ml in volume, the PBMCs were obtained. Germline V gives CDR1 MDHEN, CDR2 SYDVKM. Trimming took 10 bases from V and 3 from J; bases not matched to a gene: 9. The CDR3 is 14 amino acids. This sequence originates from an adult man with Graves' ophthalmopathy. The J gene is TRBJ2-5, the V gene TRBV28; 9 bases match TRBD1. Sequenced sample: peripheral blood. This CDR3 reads CATNRDRVEETQYF. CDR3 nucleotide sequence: TGTGCCACGAACCGGGACAGGGTGGAAGAGACCCAGTACTTC.